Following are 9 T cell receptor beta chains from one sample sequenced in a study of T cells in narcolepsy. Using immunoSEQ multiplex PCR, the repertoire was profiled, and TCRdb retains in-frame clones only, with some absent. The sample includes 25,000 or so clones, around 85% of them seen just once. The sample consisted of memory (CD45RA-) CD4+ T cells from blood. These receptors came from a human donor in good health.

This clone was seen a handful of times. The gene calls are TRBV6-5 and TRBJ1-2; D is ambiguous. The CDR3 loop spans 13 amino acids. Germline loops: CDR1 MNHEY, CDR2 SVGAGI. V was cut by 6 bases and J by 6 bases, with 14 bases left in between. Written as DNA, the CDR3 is TGTGCCAGCAGCGGCGGACGGAATCATGGCTACACCTTC. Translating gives CASSGGRNHGYTF.

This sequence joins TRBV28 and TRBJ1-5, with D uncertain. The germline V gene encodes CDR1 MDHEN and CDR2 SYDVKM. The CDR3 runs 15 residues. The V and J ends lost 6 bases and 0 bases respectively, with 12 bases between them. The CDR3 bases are TGTGCCAGCAGCAATGACGGCCATAGCAATCAGCCCCAGCATTTT. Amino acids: CASSNDGHSNQPQHF.

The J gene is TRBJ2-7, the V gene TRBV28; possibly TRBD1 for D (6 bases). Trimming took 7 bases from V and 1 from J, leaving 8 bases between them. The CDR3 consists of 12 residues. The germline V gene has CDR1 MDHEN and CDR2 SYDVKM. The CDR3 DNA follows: TGTGCCAGCACGAGGGGGTCCTACGAGCAGTACTTC. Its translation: CASTRGSYEQYF. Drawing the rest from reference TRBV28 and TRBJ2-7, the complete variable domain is DVKVTQSSRYLVKRTGEKVFLECVQDMDHENMFWYRQDPGLGLRLIYFSYDVKMKEKGDIPEGYSVSREKKERFSLILESASTNQTSMYLCASTRGSYEQYFGPGTRLTVT.

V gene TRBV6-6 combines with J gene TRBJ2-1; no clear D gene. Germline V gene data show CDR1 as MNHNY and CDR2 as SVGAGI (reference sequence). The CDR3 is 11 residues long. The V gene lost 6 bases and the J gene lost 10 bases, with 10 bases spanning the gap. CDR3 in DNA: TGTGCCAGCAGCCCCGGGCTAGAGCAGTTCTTC. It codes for CASSPGLEQFF.

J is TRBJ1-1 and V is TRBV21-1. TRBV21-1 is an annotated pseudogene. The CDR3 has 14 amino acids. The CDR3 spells CASSKGRRGTEAFF. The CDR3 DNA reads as TGTGCCAGCAGCAAAGGCCGACGGGGCACTGAAGCTTTCTTT.

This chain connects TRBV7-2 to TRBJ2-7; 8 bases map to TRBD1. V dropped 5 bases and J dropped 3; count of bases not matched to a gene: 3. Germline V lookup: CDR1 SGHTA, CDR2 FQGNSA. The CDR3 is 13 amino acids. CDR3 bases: TGTGCCAGCAGCCGGGACAGGAACTACGAGCAGTACTTC. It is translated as CASSRDRNYEQYF.

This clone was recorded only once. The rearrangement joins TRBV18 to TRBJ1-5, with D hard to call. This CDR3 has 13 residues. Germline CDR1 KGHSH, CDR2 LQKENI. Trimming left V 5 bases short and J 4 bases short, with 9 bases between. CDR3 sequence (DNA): TGTGCCAGCTCAGTCGGCCTAAATCAGCCCCAGCATTTT. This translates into CASSVGLNQPQHF.

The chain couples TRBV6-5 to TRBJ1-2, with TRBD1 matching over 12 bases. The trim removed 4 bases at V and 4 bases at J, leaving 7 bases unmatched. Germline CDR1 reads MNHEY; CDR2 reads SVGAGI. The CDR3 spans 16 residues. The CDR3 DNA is TGTGCCAGCAGTTGGGCCGGGACAGGGGGCCTCTATGGCTACACCTTC. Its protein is CASSWAGTGGLYGYTF.

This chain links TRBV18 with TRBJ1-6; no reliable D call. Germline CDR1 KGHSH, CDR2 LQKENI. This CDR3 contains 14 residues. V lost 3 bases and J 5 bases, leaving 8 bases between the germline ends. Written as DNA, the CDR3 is TGTGCCAGCTCACCCCAGGAGAATAATTCACCCCTCCACTTT. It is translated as CASSPQENNSPLHF. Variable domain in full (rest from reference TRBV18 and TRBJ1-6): NAGVMQNPRHLVRRRGQEARLRCSPMKGHSHVYWYRQLPEEGLKFMVYLQKENIIDESGMPKERFSAEFPKEGPSILRIQQVVRGDSAAYFCASSPQENNSPLHFGNGTRLTVT.